The source of this TCR beta chain is a study of blood T cells in healthy people across ages. The use of a sample-barcoded 5' primer and a J-beta primer mix characterized a second PCR of about 7 to 12 cycles. MiXCR, applied by TCRdb to the 5' RACE reads, yields one record per CDR3 protein. Altogether 550,000 to 600,000 distinct CDR3 sequences are present, roughly 28% being singletons, with the ten largest covering approximately 18%. Sequenced material: blood. This TCR came from a woman aged 70-85 years in good health.

The DNA of the CDR3 is TGTGCCAGCAGCCGGACAAAGTTGACCCAGTACTTC. Its translation: CASSRTKLTQYF. The chain links TRBV7-2 to TRBJ2-7; tentatively, D is TRBD1 (5 bases). TRBJ2-5 explains the end of the DNA better; the J call may be wrong. This CDR3 has 12 residues. Germline loops: CDR1 SGHTA, CDR2 FQGNSA.